The T cell receptor beta chain described here comes from a study of vaccination effects on CD4 cells after COVID-19. Study results and caveats: From healthy vaccinees, only 1 of 255 vaccine-induced clones also reacted to common cold coronaviruses.

With respect to this clone: Its antigen is undetermined.

Germline CDR1 and CDR2: MNHEY and SMNVEV (reference sequence). V was pared by 2 bases and J by 3 bases, with 11 bases between. This CDR3 has 14 residues. Under the ViraFEST assay, PBMC were stimulated with viral peptide pools so that antigen-specific CD4+ T cells expanded. Sequencing was performed afterwards. Having been cultured for under twelve days, the cells underwent CD4+ T cell isolation. Previously uninfected by SARS-CoV-2, the vaccine recipients also showed negative nucleocapsid antibodies. The protocol was immunoSEQ multiplex PCR, while the TCRdb copy is restricted to in-frame clones and leaves out a portion. The table records 60,000 to 70,000 clones, about four fifths of them present only once.

This clonotype originated in a human donor who received a COVID-19 vaccine. V and J are TRBV27 and TRBJ2-7; TRBD2 is a possible D gene (6 bases). This specimen was CD4+ T cells from PBMCs cultured with HCoV-229E spike peptides, taken before COVID-19 vaccination. The DNA for the CDR3 is TGTGCCAGCAGTTTACGGCAGGGAGGCTACGAGCAGTACGTC. Protein: CASSLRQGGYEQYV.